This T cell receptor (beta chain) was sequenced during a study of cytomegalovirus exposure and HLA in healthy donors. Primers for the PCR totalled 60 Vbeta and 13 Jbeta. Here immunoSEQ multiplex PCR was the method, and the copy in TCRdb shows in-frame clones only, minus some. This table holds 150,000 to 200,000 clones, less than 85% found once. V trimming: 2 bases; J trimming: 2 bases; junction bases outside the gene matches: 9. Looked up from germline, CDR1 is SGHVS and CDR2 is FQNEAQ. The CDR3 totals 16 residues. The origin of this receptor is a man in his forties in good health and CMV-seronegative. The J gene is TRBJ2-7, the V gene TRBV7-8; 7 positions match TRBD2. The specimen sequenced was PBMCs. In nucleotides, the CDR3 is TGTGCCAGCAGCTTACGGTCCGGGACTAATCCCTACGAGCAGTACTTC. Translating it yields CASSLRSGTNPYEQYF.